This T cell receptor beta chain came from a study of blood T cell repertoires in COVID-19. Produced via immunoSEQ multiplex PCR; TCRdb's table is partial and in-frame only. The sample gives about 210,000 clones, almost 85% of which show up once; 10% to 15% is in the top ten. Germline-derived CDR1 and CDR2 are MDHEN and SYDVKM. The CDR3 runs 14 residues. Trimming removed 2 bases from V and 4 bases from J, with 12 bases in between. This clone was counted between two and nine times. The sequence was obtained from a woman aged 40 to 50 with acute or convalescent COVID-19. Sample: peripheral blood. V is TRBV28 and J is TRBJ2-7; perhaps TRBD2 as D (5 bases). CDR3 loop: CASSLGGVGYEQYF. Written as DNA, the CDR3 is TGTGCCAGCAGTTTAGGAGGTGTGGGTTACGAGCAGTACTTC.